The source of this T cell receptor beta chain is a study of regulatory T cells in long-lasting Graves disease. CDR1 is GTSNPN and CDR2 is SVGIG in the germline V gene (reference sequence). The CDR3 spans 14 residues. With 4 bases removed from V and 3 bases from J, the gap between germline ends came to 14 bases. Arm-PCR of CDR3 regions and iRepertoire HTBI primers were the basis on which TCR beta libraries were built. TCRdb called the multiplex PCR reads again in MiXCR, with one record for every CDR3 protein. The data hold 500,000 or so distinct CDR3 sequences, with around 15% observed a single time. The sample's time point: newly diagnosed GD, antithyroid drugs for less than 3 months. Making the TCR library involved RNA that had been extracted from PBMCs. There are many counts of this clonotype. The data also belong to a second study, concerning T cells in Graves' hyperthyroidism and ophthalmopathy.

The TCR comes from a man aged 35 to 55 with Graves disease. The chain is built from TRBV30 and TRBJ2-3; no clear D. Sequences were derived from peripheral blood mononuclear cells (PBMCs), sampled at new diagnosis, from a patient treated with antithyroid drugs. The CDR3 protein is CAWTRLVRTDTQYF. For the CDR3, the DNA is TGTGCCTGGACTCGTCTTGTGAGGACAGATACGCAGTATTTT.